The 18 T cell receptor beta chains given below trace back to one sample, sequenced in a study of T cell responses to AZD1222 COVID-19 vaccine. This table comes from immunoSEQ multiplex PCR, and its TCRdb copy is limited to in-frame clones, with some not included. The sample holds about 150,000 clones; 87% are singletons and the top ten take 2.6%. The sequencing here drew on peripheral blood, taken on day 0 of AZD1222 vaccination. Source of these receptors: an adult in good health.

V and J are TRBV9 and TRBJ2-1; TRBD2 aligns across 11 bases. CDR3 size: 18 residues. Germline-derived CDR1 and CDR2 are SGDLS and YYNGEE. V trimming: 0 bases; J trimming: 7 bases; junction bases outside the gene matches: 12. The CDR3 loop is CASSVVGLAGGPGNEQFF. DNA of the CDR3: TGTGCCAGCAGCGTAGTGGGATTAGCGGGAGGGCCGGGGAATGAGCAGTTCTTC.

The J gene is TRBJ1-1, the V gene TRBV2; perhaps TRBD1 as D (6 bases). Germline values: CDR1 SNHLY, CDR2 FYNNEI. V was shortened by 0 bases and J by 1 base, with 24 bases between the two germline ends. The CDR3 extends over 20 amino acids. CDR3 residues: CASSEALLKGLGGGNTEAFF. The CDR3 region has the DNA TGTGCCAGCAGTGAAGCGCTTCTTAAGGGCTTAGGGGGTGGGAACACTGAAGCTTTCTTT.

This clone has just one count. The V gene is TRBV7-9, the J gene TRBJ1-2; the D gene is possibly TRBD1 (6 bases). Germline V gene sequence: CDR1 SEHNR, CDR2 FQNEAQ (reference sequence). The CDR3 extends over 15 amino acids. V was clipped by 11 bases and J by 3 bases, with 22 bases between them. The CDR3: CASRPGASDYYGYTF. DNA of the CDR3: TGTGCCTCGCGTCCAGGGGCATCGGACTACTATGGCTACACCTTC.

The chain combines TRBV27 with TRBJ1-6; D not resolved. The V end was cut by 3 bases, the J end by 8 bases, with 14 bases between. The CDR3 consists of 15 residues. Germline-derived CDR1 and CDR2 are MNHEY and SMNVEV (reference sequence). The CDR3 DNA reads TGTGCCAGCAGTTTCGGTAGTAGCGGGCATTCACCCCTCCACTTT. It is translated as CASSFGSSGHSPLHF.

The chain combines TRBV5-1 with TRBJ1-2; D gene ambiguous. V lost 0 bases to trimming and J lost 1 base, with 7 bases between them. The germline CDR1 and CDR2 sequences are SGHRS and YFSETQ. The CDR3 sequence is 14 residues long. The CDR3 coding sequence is TGCGCCAGCAGCTTGGGGCCAGTTAACTATGGCTACACCTTC. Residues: CASSLGPVNYGYTF.

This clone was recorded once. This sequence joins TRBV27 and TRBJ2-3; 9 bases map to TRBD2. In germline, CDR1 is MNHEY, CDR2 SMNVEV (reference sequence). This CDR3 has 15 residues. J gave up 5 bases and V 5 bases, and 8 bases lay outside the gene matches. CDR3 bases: TGTGCCAGCAGTCTCGTAGCGGGGGCGGGAGATACGCAGTATTTT. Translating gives CASSLVAGAGDTQYF.

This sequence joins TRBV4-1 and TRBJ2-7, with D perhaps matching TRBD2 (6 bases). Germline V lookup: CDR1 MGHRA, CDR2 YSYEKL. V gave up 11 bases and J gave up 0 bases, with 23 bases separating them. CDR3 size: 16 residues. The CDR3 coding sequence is TGCGCCTTCATTATGGGATCGGAGGGCCTCTCCTACGAGCAGTACTTC. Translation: CAFIMGSEGLSYEQYF.

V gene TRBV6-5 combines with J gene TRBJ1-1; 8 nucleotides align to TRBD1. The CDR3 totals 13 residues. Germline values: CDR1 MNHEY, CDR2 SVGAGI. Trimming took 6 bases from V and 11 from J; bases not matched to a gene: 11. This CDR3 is CASRTDRGGRAFF. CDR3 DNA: TGTGCCAGCAGAACAGACAGGGGCGGGCGGGCTTTCTTT.

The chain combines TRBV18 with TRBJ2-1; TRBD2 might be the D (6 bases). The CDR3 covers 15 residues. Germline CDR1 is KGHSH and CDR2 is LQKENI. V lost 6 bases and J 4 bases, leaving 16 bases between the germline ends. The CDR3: CASSPGLLLYNEQFF. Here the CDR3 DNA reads TGTGCCAGCTCCCCGGGACTCTTATTATACAATGAGCAGTTCTTC.

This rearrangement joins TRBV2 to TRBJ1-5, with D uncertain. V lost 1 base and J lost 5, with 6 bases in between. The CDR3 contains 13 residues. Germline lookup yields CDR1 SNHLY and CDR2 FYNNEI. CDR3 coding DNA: TGTGCCAGCAGTGAAGGTCTCGATCAGCCCCAGCATTTT. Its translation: CASSEGLDQPQHF. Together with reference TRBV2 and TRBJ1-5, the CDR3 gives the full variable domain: EPEVTQTPSHQVTQMGQEVILRCVPISNHLYFYWYRQILGQKVEFLVSFYNNEISEKSEIFDDQFSVERPDGSNFTLKIRSTKLEDSAMYFCASSEGLDQPQHFGDGTRLSIL.

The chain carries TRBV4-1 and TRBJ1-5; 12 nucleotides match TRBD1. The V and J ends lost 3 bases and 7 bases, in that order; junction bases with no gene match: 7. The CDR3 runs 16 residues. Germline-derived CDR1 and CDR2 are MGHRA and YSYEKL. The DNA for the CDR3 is TGCGCCAGCAGCCAGCCGGGACAGGGGGCGCGGCAGCCCCAGCATTTT. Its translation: CASSQPGQGARQPQHF.

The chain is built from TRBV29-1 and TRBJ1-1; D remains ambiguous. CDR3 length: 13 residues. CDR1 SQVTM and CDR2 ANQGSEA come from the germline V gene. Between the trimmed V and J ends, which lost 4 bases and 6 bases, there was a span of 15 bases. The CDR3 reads CSVGRRQSAEAFF. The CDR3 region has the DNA TGCAGCGTTGGTCGACGGCAGAGCGCTGAAGCTTTCTTT.

The CDR3 bases are TGCGCCAGCAGCCCAGGGACAGGGTTTTATTCTGGAAACACCATATATTTT. This translates into CASSPGTGFYSGNTIYF. V and J are TRBV5-1 and TRBJ1-3; 9 nucleotides match TRBD1. Germline V gene data show CDR1 as SGHRS and CDR2 as YFSETQ. This CDR3 has 17 residues. The V segment lost 4 bases and the J segment 1 base; nucleotides outside the gene matches: 9.

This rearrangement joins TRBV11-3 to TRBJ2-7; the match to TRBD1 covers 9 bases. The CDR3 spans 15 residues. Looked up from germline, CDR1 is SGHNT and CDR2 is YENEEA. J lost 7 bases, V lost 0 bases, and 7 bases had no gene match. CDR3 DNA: TGTGCCAGCAGCTTAGACGGGACAGGGCTACGTGAGCAGTACTTC. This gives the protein CASSLDGTGLREQYF.

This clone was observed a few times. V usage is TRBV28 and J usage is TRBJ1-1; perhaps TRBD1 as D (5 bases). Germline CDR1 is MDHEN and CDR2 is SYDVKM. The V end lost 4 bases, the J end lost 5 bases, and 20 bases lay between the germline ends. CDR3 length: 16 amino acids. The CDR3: CASSSPSQGSRTEAFF. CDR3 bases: TGTGCCAGCAGTTCCCCCTCCCAGGGTAGTAGGACTGAAGCTTTCTTT.

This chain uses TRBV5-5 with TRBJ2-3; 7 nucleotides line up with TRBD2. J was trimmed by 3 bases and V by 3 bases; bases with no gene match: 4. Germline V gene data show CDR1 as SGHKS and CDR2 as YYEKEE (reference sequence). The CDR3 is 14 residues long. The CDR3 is CASSSPAGTDTQYF. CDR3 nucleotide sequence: TGTGCCAGCAGCTCCCCAGCGGGAACAGATACGCAGTATTTT.

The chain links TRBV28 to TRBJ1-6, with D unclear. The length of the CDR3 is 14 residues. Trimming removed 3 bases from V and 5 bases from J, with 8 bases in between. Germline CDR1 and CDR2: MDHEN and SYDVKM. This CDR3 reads CASSLRENNSPLHF. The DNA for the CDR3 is TGTGCCAGCAGTTTGCGGGAAAATAATTCACCCCTCCACTTT. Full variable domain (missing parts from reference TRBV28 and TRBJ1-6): DVKVTQSSRYLVKRTGEKVFLECVQDMDHENMFWYRQDPGLGLRLIYFSYDVKMKEKGDIPEGYSVSREKKERFSLILESASTNQTSMYLCASSLRENNSPLHFGNGTRLTVT.

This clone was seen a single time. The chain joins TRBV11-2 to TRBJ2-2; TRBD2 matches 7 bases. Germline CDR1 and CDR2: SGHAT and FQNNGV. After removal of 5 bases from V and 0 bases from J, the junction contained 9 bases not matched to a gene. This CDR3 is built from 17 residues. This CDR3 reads CASSPAAGDSNTGELFF. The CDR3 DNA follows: TGTGCCAGCAGCCCCGCCGCGGGAGACTCGAACACCGGGGAGCTGTTTTTT.